This T cell receptor (beta chain) originates from a study of shared clonotypes between healthy human individuals. Concerning this clone itself: Its cognate antigen is unknown.

Approximately 30,000 T cell genomes (around 0.2 ug DNA) went into each sorted-subset replicate. Clones were read by immunoSEQ multiplex PCR, and TCRdb kept only the in-frame ones, dropping some. Among 600,000 or so clones listed, roughly 98% were seen once. General study findings and limits: The study found roughly 5% of naive CD4 clonotypes shared across a few donors. Non-shared clonotypes were found to have lower generation probabilities than the clonotypes that were shared by all four of the sorted-subset donors.

Naive-designated CD8 cells lacked CD45RO, were positively enriched for CCR7, and omitted terminally differentiated effector memory CD45RA+ cells. After removal of 1 base from V and 8 bases from J, the junction contained 4 bases not matched to a gene. This CDR3 is 16 amino acids long. Per germline, CDR1 LNHDA and CDR2 SQIVND (reference sequence). The sequencing sample was made of naive CD8+ T cells sorted from blood. This clonotype originated in a young man in good health. The J gene is TRBJ2-1, the V gene TRBV19, with 14 bases aligning to TRBD2. The CDR3 here is CASSIVGTSGSYEQFF. The CDR3 bases are TGTGCCAGTAGTATAGTCGGGACTAGCGGGAGTTATGAGCAGTTCTTC.